The 25 T cell receptor beta chains presented below share a single source sample, sequenced in a study of cytomegalovirus exposure and HLA in healthy donors. 13 Jbeta primers and 60 Vbeta primers were used for the PCR. TCRdb keeps only in-frame clones here, not all; method: immunoSEQ multiplex PCR. This sample has about 190,000 clones, with 75% to 90% found just once. Sequenced input: PBMCs. These receptors all stem from a woman between 18 and 29 years old in good health and CMV-seronegative.

This chain uses TRBV5-6 with TRBJ1-1; D ambiguous. The ends were cut back, 1 base at V and 6 bases at J, with 7 bases in the middle. The germline V gene has CDR1 SGHDT and CDR2 YYEEEE. The CDR3 contains 12 residues. The CDR3 region has the DNA TGTGCCAGCAGCTTGTTTAATGCTGAAGCTTTCTTT. It yields the protein CASSLFNAEAFF.

This clone was found once. V is TRBV7-8 and J is TRBJ2-2; TRBD2 matches at 7 bases. Germline CDR1 reads SGHVS; CDR2 reads FQNEAQ. The CDR3 runs 16 residues. The junction had 10 bases not matched to a gene; V was cut back by 5 bases and J by 4 bases. DNA of the CDR3: TGTGCCAGCAGCACTGGGGAGACTAGCTTCACCGGGGAGCTGTTTTTT. This sequence encodes CASSTGETSFTGELFF.

This chain uses TRBV5-1 with TRBJ1-5; a possible D gene is TRBD1 (6 bases). Trimming pared 1 base from V and 7 bases from J, leaving 12 bases between. CDR1 SGHRS and CDR2 YFSETQ come from the germline V gene. The CDR3 loop spans 14 amino acids. The CDR3 protein is CASSLIQGEQPQHF. CDR3 nucleotide sequence: TGCGCCAGCAGCTTGATACAGGGTGAACAGCCCCAGCATTTT.

V is TRBV2 and J is TRBJ1-5; 9 positions agree with TRBD1. J lost 4 bases, V lost 7 bases, and 5 bases had no gene match. The CDR3 has 14 amino acids. Germline lookup yields CDR1 SNHLY and CDR2 FYNNEI. As DNA, the CDR3 is TGTGCCAGCACGTTAGACAGGGGGAATCAGCCCCAGCATTTT. Translated: CASTLDRGNQPQHF.

This clone was observed a single time. This chain joins TRBV19 and TRBJ2-1; no clear D. The V gene's germline CDR1 is LNHDA and CDR2 SQIVND (reference sequence). Trimming took 8 bases from V and 0 from J, leaving 14 bases between them. The CDR3 is 15 residues long. The CDR3 loop is CASSPTASSYNEQFF. In DNA form, the CDR3 reads TGTGCCAGTTCCCCCACGGCTAGCTCCTACAATGAGCAGTTCTTC.

The chain combines TRBV28 with TRBJ2-2, with 8 bases matching TRBD2. Germline V gene lookup returns CDR1 MDHEN and CDR2 SYDVKM. After removal of 7 bases from V and 4 bases from J, the junction contained 11 bases not matched to a gene. This CDR3 is 16 amino acids long. As DNA, the CDR3 is TGTGCCAGCATCTCGGGGGGGCTCGGGGGCACCGGGGAGCTGTTTTTT. Amino acids: CASISGGLGGTGELFF.

V and J are TRBV5-1 and TRBJ2-5; 11 bases fit TRBD2. CDR1 is SGHRS and CDR2 is YFSETQ in the germline V gene. The CDR3 sequence is 17 residues long. V shed 4 bases and J 0 bases; nucleotides not matched to a gene: 8. Written as DNA, the CDR3 is TGCGCCAGCAGCCTGAGCCTAGCGGGGGGAAACCAAGAGACCCAGTACTTC. This codes for CASSLSLAGGNQETQYF.

A single count supports this clone. The V gene is TRBV5-8, the J gene TRBJ1-5; 9 positions match TRBD1. Germline CDR1 reads SGHTS; CDR2 reads YDEGEE. This CDR3 contains 14 residues. The J segment lost 6 bases and the V segment lost 4 bases, leaving 5 bases of the junction unmatched. CDR3 nucleotides: TGTGCCAGCAGCGGGGGACAGGGCGGTCAGCCCCAGCATTTT. This sequence encodes CASSGGQGGQPQHF.

V usage is TRBV19 and J usage is TRBJ2-5; 7 bases are shared with TRBD1. The assigned J gene may be wrong: the sequence end matches TRBJ2-7 better. This CDR3 has 14 amino acids. The V gene's germline CDR1 is LNHDA and CDR2 SQIVND (reference sequence). The CDR3 nucleotides are TGTGCCAGTAGTATAAAGGGGACAGACTACGAGCAGTACTTC. It codes for CASSIKGTDYEQYF.

This clone has a handful of counts. The chain is built from TRBV30 and TRBJ2-5; 7 bases agree with TRBD2. With the DNA end fitting TRBJ2-7 better, the J assignment may be wrong. Germline V gene lookup returns CDR1 GTSNPN and CDR2 SVGIG (reference sequence). This CDR3 comprises 15 residues. The CDR3 DNA follows: TGTGCCTGGAACCTGGGCGGGGGTCTCTCCTACGAGCAGTACTTC. Protein product: CAWNLGGGLSYEQYF.

In DNA, the CDR3 is TGTGCCAGTAGTTCAGGACTAGGGGCCTACGAGCAGTACTTC. Amino acids: CASSSGLGAYEQYF. The chain joins TRBV19 to TRBJ2-7; TRBD2 aligns across 7 bases. After removal of 5 bases from V and 2 bases from J, the junction contained 6 bases not matched to a gene. Germline values: CDR1 LNHDA, CDR2 SQIVND (reference sequence). CDR3 length: 14 residues.

In this sample, this clone turned up a few times. The chain uses TRBV6-1 and TRBJ2-3, with D possibly TRBD2 on 5 matching bases. V was pared by 6 bases and J by 4 bases, with 8 bases between. This CDR3 region has 12 residues. Looked up from germline, CDR1 is MNHNS and CDR2 is SASEGT. CDR3: CASSGLSDTQYF. In DNA form, the CDR3 reads TGTGCCAGCAGCGGACTTTCAGATACGCAGTATTTT.

CDR3 sequence reads: CASSPQRDRSYNEQFF. For the CDR3, the DNA is TGTGCCAGCTCACCGCAGCGGGACCGATCCTACAATGAGCAGTTCTTC. This chain joins TRBV18 and TRBJ2-1; 7 bases align to TRBD2. Germline loops: CDR1 KGHSH, CDR2 LQKENI. V shed 3 bases and J 1 base; nucleotides not matched to a gene: 6. The CDR3 is 16 amino acids.

This rearrangement joins TRBV19 to TRBJ1-5, with 7 nucleotides matching TRBD1. The CDR3 contains 16 residues. V lost 10 bases to trimming and J lost 4 bases; unmatched junction nucleotides: 16. Germline CDR1 reads LNHDA; CDR2 reads SQIVND (reference sequence). The CDR3 region is CATSALTGVGNQPQHF. DNA for the CDR3: TGTGCCACCTCGGCCCTTACAGGGGTGGGTAATCAGCCCCAGCATTTT.

The rearrangement uses TRBV5-4 and TRBJ2-3; the D gene is possibly TRBD2 (7 bases). Germline CDR1 and CDR2: SGHNT and YYREEE (reference sequence). This CDR3 region has 15 residues. V was pared by 7 bases and J by 0 bases, with 15 bases between. In DNA form, the CDR3 reads TGTGCCAGCTGGGGGGGCGGGTCTAGCACAGATACGCAGTATTTT. Its protein product is CASWGGGSSTDTQYF.

This clone was detected only once. V is TRBV9 and J is TRBJ2-3; 11 bases match TRBD2. Germline V gene data show CDR1 as SGDLS and CDR2 as YYNGEE. J lost 5 bases, V lost 2 bases, and 7 bases had no gene match. The CDR3 covers 16 residues. The CDR3 here is CASSVSGGAVGDTQYF. The CDR3 coding sequence is TGTGCCAGCAGCGTTAGCGGGGGGGCCGTTGGAGATACGCAGTATTTT.

The CDR3 spells CASSSRGGSGNTIYF. CDR3 nucleotide sequence: TGTGCCAGCAGCAGTAGGGGGGGCTCTGGAAACACCATATATTTT. The chain couples TRBV7-2 to TRBJ1-3; possibly TRBD1 for D (6 bases). Germline CDR1 and CDR2: SGHTA and FQGNSA. This CDR3 is 15 amino acids long. Deletions cut 5 bases from V and 0 bases from J, with 11 bases between.

The chain employs TRBV5-1 and TRBJ1-2; the D is unclear. V was shortened by 2 bases and J by 0 bases, with 14 bases between the two germline ends. This CDR3 is 16 amino acids long. The germline CDR1 and CDR2 sequences are SGHRS and YFSETQ. The CDR3 protein is CASSFSVGHPNYGYTF. In DNA, the CDR3 is TGCGCCAGCAGCTTTAGCGTGGGCCATCCTAACTATGGCTACACCTTC.

CDR3 protein: CASSEDRLALAKNIQYF. In DNA form, the CDR3 reads TGTGCCAGCAGTGAAGATCGGCTAGCGCTAGCCAAAAACATTCAGTACTTC. The J gene is TRBJ2-4, the V gene TRBV2; perhaps TRBD2 as D (6 bases). Germline CDR1 is SNHLY and CDR2 is FYNNEI. The CDR3 runs to 17 residues. V shed 1 base and J shed 0 bases, with 13 bases lying between them.

The rearrangement uses TRBV18 and TRBJ2-5; 7 bases are a match to TRBD1. V was clipped by 2 bases and J by 0 bases; unmatched bases: 6. Germline lookup yields CDR1 KGHSH and CDR2 LQKENI. The CDR3 consists of 16 residues. The CDR3 DNA reads TGTGCCAGCTCACCATCGAGGGACAGCCACCAAGAGACCCAGTACTTC. Encoded protein: CASSPSRDSHQETQYF. Full variable domain (remainder filled in from reference TRBV18 and TRBJ2-5): NAGVMQNPRHLVRRRGQEARLRCSPMKGHSHVYWYRQLPEEGLKFMVYLQKENIIDESGMPKERFSAEFPKEGPSILRIQQVVRGDSAAYFCASSPSRDSHQETQYFGPGTRLLVL.

This clone was counted only a few times. This rearrangement joins TRBV5-6 to TRBJ1-5; 9 bases agree with TRBD1. This CDR3 comprises 15 residues. V shed 5 bases, J shed 2 bases, and the junction held 5 bases outside the gene matches. Germline-derived CDR1 and CDR2 are SGHDT and YYEEEE. The CDR3 DNA follows: TGTGCCAGCAGGAAACAGGGGGCGGGCAATCAGCCCCAGCATTTT. Translating it yields CASRKQGAGNQPQHF.

This clone was recorded only once. The rearrangement joins TRBV16 to TRBJ2-1, with TRBD2 matching over 14 bases. The V and J ends lost 4 bases and 6 bases, in that order; junction bases with no gene match: 5. Germline CDR1 KGHSY, CDR2 FQNENV. The CDR3 covers 16 residues. CDR3 sequence: CASSLLTSGRANEQFF. The CDR3 DNA follows: TGTGCCAGCAGCCTTCTGACTAGCGGGAGGGCCAATGAGCAGTTCTTC.

V gene TRBV19 combines with J gene TRBJ2-4; 11 bases match TRBD2. This CDR3 has 15 amino acids. The V gene end was trimmed by 3 bases and the J gene end by 5 bases; junction bases not matched to a gene: 3. Germline CDR1 reads LNHDA; CDR2 reads SQIVND (reference sequence). The chain's CDR3 is CASSIQLAGENIQYF. Here the CDR3 DNA reads TGTGCCAGTAGTATCCAACTAGCGGGGGAAAACATTCAGTACTTC.

The chain couples TRBV4-1 to TRBJ2-7; no firm D call. This CDR3 has 17 amino acids. Germline lookup yields CDR1 MGHRA and CDR2 YSYEKL. V lost 0 bases, J lost 1 base, and 16 bases lay in between. CDR3 residues: CASSQESPSSLSYEQYF. The CDR3 region has the DNA TGCGCCAGCAGCCAAGAGTCACCTAGTTCTTTGTCCTACGAGCAGTACTTC.

This chain uses TRBV19 with TRBJ1-6; tentatively, D is TRBD1 (6 bases). CDR1 is LNHDA, CDR2 SQIVND, per germline (reference sequence). The CDR3 runs to 13 residues. V lost 4 bases, J lost 10 bases, and 11 bases lay in between. CDR3 residues: CASSSQGNSPLHF. The CDR3 DNA follows: TGTGCCAGTAGTAGCCAGGGGAACTCACCCCTCCACTTT.